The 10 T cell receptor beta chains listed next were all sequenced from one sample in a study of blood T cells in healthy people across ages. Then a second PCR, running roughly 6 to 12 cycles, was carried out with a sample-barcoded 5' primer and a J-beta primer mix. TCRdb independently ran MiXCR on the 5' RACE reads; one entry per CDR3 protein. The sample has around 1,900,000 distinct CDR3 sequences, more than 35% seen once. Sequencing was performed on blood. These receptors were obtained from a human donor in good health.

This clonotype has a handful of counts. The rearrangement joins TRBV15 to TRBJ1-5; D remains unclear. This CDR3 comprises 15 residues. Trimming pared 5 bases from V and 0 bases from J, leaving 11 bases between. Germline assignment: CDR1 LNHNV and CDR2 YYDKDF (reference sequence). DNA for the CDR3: TGTGCCACCAGCGGATTCTTATATAGCAATCAGCCCCAGCATTTT. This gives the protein CATSGFLYSNQPQHF.

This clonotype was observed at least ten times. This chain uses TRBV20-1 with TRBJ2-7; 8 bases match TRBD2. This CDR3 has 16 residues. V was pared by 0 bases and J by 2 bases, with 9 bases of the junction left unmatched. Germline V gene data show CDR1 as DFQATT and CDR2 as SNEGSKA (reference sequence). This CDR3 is CSARDLTSERAYEQYF. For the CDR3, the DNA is TGCAGTGCTAGAGACTTGACTAGCGAACGGGCCTACGAGCAGTACTTC.

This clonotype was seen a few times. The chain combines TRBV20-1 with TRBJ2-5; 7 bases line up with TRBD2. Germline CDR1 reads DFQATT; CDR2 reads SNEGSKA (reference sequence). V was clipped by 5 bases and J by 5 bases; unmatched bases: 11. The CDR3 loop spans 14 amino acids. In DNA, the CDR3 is TGCAGTGCTGACTCTGGGACTATTTCGGAGACCCAGTACTTC. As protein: CSADSGTISETQYF.

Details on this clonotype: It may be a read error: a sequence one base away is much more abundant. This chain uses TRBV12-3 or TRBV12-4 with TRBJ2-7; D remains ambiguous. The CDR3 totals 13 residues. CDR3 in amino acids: CAGSFNTFYEQYF. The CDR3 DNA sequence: TGTGCCGGCAGTTTCAACACCTTCTACGAGCAGTACTTC.

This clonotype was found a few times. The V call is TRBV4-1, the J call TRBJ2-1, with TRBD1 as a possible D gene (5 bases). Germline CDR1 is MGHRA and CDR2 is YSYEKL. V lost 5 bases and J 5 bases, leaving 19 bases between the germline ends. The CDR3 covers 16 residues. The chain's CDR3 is CASSWGGARRNNEQFF. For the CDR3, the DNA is TGCGCCAGCAGCTGGGGCGGAGCTAGAAGGAACAATGAGCAGTTCTTC.

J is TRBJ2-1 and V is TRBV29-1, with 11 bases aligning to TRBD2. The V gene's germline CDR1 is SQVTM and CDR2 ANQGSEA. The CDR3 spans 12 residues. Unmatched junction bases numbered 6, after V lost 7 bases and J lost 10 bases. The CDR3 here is CSGSGGAGEQFF. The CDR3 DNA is TGCAGCGGTAGCGGGGGGGCAGGCGAGCAGTTCTTC.

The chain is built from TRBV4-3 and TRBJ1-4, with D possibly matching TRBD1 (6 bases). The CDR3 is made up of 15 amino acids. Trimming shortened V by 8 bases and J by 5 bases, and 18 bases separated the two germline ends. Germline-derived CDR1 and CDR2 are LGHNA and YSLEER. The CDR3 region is CASGTDRTENEKLFF. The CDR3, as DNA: TGCGCCAGCGGCACCGATAGGACAGAGAATGAAAAACTGTTTTTT.

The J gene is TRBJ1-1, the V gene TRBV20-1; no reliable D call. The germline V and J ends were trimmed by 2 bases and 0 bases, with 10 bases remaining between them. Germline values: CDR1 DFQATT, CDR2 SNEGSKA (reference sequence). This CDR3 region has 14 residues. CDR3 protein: CSARIGEMNTEAFF. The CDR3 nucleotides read TGCAGTGCTAGAATTGGGGAGATGAACACTGAAGCTTTCTTT.

The CDR3 nucleotides read TGCAGTGCTAGAGATAGAGCGGACTCCTACAATGAGCAGTTCTTC. Translating gives CSARDRADSYNEQFF. J is TRBJ2-1 and V is TRBV20-1, with D perhaps matching TRBD2 (5 bases). Trimming left V 0 bases short and J 0 bases short, with 9 bases between. CDR1 is DFQATT and CDR2 is SNEGSKA in the germline V gene (reference sequence). The CDR3 is made up of 15 amino acids.

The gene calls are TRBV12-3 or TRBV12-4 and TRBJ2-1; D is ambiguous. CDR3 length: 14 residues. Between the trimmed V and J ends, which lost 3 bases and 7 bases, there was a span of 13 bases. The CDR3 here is CASSFLGRKNEQFF. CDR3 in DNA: TGTGCCAGCAGTTTTCTTGGTCGCAAAAATGAGCAGTTCTTC.